This T cell receptor beta chain was obtained from a study of shared clonotypes between healthy human individuals. At the level of the study: The study enrolled a couple of women and a few men aged 18 to 49. Study-wide points: Non-shared clonotypes were found to have lower generation probabilities than the clonotypes that were shared by all four of the sorted-subset donors.

Comment on this clone: Its antigen is not known.

Sequenced by immunoSEQ multiplex PCR; TCRdb stores in-frame clones only, minus some. The table has some 2.1 million clones, roughly 94% seen once. Naive-designated CD8 cells lacked CD45RO, were positively enriched for CCR7, and omitted terminally differentiated effector memory CD45RA+ cells. This CDR3 has 12 residues. V was trimmed by 9 bases and J by 6 bases, leaving 15 bases between them. Germline CDR1 MNHNS, CDR2 SASEGT. The receptor's source is a man younger than 35 in good health. Material for sequencing was naive CD8+ T cells sorted from blood. The V call is TRBV6-1, the J call TRBJ2-7, with D perhaps given as TRBD1 or TRBD2 (6 bases each). CDR3 residues: CASLLQGGEQYF. The CDR3 DNA sequence: TGTGCCAGTTTACTACAGGGAGGCGAGCAGTACTTC.